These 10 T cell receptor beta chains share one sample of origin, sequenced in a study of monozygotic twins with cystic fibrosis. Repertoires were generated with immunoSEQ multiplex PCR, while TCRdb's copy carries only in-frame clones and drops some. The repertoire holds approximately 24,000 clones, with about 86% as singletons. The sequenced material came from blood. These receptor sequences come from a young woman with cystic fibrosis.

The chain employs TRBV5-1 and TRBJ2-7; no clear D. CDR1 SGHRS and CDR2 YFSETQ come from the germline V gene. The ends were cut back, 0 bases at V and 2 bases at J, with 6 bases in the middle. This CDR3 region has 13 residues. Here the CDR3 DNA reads TGCGCCAGCAGCTTGGGCGGAACCTACGAGCAGTACTTC. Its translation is CASSLGGTYEQYF.

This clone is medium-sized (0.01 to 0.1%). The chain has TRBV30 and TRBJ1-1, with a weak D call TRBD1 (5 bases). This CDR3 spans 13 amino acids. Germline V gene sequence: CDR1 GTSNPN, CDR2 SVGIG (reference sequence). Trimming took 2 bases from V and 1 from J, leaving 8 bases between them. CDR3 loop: CAWSLTGNTEAFF. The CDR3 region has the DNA TGTGCCTGGAGTCTTACAGGGAACACTGAAGCTTTCTTT.

The CDR3 sequence: CASSLRPRGRRNEKLFF. As DNA, the CDR3 is TGTGCCAGCAGCCTACGGCCCAGGGGGCGAAGAAATGAAAAACTGTTTTTT. The rearrangement uses TRBV11-2 and TRBJ1-4; 8 bases are a match to TRBD1. The germline V gene has CDR1 SGHAT and CDR2 FQNNGV. The CDR3 is made up of 17 amino acids. V lost 5 bases and J lost 5; bases outside the gene matches: 13.

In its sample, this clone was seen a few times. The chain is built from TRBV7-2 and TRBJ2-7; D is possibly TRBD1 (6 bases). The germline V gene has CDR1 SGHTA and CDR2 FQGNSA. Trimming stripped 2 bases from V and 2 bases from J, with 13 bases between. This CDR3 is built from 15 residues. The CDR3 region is CASSLRQGPTYEQYF. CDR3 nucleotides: TGTGCCAGCAGCTTACGCCAGGGGCCTACCTACGAGCAGTACTTC. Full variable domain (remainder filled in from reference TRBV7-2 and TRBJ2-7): GAGVSQSPSNKVTEKGKDVELRCDPISGHTALYWYRQSLGQGLEFLIYFQGNSAPDKSGLPSDRFSAERTGGSVSTLTIQRTQQEDSAVYLCASSLRQGPTYEQYFGPGTRLTVT.

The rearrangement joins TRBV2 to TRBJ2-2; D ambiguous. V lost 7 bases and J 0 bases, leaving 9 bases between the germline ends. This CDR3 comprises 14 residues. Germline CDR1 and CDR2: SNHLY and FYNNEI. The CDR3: CASIRNTNTGELFF. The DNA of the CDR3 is TGTGCCAGCATCAGGAATACGAACACCGGGGAGCTGTTTTTT.

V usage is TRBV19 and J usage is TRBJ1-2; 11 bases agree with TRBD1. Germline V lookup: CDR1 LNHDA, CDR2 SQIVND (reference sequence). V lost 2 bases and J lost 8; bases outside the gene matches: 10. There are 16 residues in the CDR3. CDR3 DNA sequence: TGTGCCAGTAGTATAAATATCGGACAGGGGGCGAGGGGCTACACCTTC. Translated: CASSINIGQGARGYTF.

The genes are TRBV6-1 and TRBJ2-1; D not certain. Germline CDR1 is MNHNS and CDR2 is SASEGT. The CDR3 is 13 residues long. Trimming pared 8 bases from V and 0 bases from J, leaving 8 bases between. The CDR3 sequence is CASGYVSYNEQFF. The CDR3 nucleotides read TGTGCCAGCGGGTACGTCTCCTACAATGAGCAGTTCTTC.

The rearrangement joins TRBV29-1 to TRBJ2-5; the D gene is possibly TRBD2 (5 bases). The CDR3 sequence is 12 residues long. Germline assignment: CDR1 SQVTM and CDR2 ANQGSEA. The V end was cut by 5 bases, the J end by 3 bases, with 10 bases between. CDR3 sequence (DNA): TGCAGCGTTTCTTACGGGGAAGAGACCCAGTACTTC. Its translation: CSVSYGEETQYF. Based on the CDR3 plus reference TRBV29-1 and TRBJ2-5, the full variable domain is SAVISQKPSRDICQRGTSLTIQCQVDSQVTMMFWYRQQPGQSLTLIATANQGSEATYESGFVIDKFPISRPNLTFSTLTVSNMSPEDSSIYLCSVSYGEETQYFGPGTRLLVL.

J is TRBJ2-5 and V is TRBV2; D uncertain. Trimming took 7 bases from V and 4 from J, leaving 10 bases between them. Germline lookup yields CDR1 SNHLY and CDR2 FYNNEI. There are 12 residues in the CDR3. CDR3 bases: TGTGCCAGCACCTATTCCATAGAGACCCAGTACTTC. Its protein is CASTYSIETQYF. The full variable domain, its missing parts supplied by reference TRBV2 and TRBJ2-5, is EPEVTQTPSHQVTQMGQEVILRCVPISNHLYFYWYRQILGQKVEFLVSFYNNEISEKSEIFDDQFSVERPDGSNFTLKIRSTKLEDSAMYFCASTYSIETQYFGPGTRLLVL.

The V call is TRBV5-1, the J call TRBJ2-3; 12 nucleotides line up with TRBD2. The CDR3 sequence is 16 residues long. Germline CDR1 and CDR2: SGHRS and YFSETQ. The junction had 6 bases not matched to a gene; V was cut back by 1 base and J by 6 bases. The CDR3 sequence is CASSLLLAGGRDTQYF. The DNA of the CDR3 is TGCGCCAGCAGCTTGTTACTAGCGGGGGGCCGGGATACGCAGTATTTT.